This TCR delta chain stems from a study of gamma-delta T cells after stem cell transplantation. As regards this clone: A much larger clonotype is one base distant, so this may be a read error. Other DNA variants within this sample encode the same CDR3.

TCRdb processed the RT-PCR reads again with the CATT caller. The repertoire holds approximately 1,000 delta-chain clones, with about 3% as singletons. The CDR3 length is 16 residues. Germline V gene data show CDR1 as TSWWSYY and CDR2 as QGS. The V end lost 5 bases, the J end lost 8 bases, and 24 bases lay between the germline ends. The V call is TRDV1, the J call TRDJ1; possibly TRDD3 for D (5 bases). The specimen was gamma-delta T cells. The clonotype was recovered from a human donor. It is not recorded whose cells these are; they may come from a transplant donor. The CDR3 region is CALGLRGGVLSRKLIF. CDR3 bases: TGTGCTCTTGGGCTAAGGGGGGGGGTCCTCTCGCGAAAACTCATCTTT.